The 24 T cell receptor beta chains below all came from one sample that was sequenced in a study of cytomegalovirus exposure and HLA in healthy donors. Vbeta (60) and Jbeta (13) primers were used in the PCR. Method: immunoSEQ multiplex PCR; TCRdb's copy keeps in-frame clones and lacks some. The sample records some 120,000 clones, more than 75% being singletons. What was sequenced was PBMCs. The receptors originated from a man between 18 and 29 years old in good health and CMV-seronegative.

The chain carries TRBV4-2 and TRBJ1-2; 8 bases map to TRBD1. CDR1 LGHNA and CDR2 YNFKEQ come from the germline V gene. CDR3 length: 14 amino acids. Unmatched junction bases numbered 5, after V lost 0 bases and J lost 8 bases. This CDR3 reads CASSQDSGGRGYTF. The CDR3 bases are TGTGCCAGCAGCCAAGACTCAGGGGGCAGGGGCTACACCTTC.

The chain recombines TRBV4-2 with TRBJ1-2, with 8 bases lining up with TRBD1. The V gene end was trimmed by 4 bases and the J gene end by 6 bases; junction bases not matched to a gene: 10. The germline V gene has CDR1 LGHNA and CDR2 YNFKEQ. The CDR3 contains 15 residues. CDR3 bases: TGTGCCAGCAGCCGGAAGACAGGGGAGTCGGATGGCTACACCTTC. Translated: CASSRKTGESDGYTF.

The chain has TRBV11-3 and TRBJ2-3; a possible D gene is TRBD2 (7 bases). V dropped 5 bases and J dropped 5 bases, with 17 bases sitting between them. CDR1 and CDR2 from the germline V gene are SGHNT and YENEEA. CDR3 length equals 15 residues. DNA of the CDR3: TGTGCCAGCAGCCCGCCCGGGGGGCGCAAAGATACGCAGTATTTT. Translated: CASSPPGGRKDTQYF.

This CDR3 is CASSSDSNTGELFF. The CDR3 DNA is TGTGCCAGCAGCAGTGACAGTAACACCGGGGAGCTGTTTTTT. This chain connects TRBV5-5 to TRBJ2-2; D possibly corresponds to TRBD1 (5 bases). There are 14 residues in the CDR3. V shed 4 bases and J shed 2 bases, with 9 bases lying between them. Looked up from germline, CDR1 is SGHKS and CDR2 is YYEKEE (reference sequence).

This chain joins TRBV5-1 and TRBJ2-7, with D possibly being TRBD2 (6 bases). This CDR3 is built from 12 residues. Germline CDR1 and CDR2: SGHRS and YFSETQ. Trimming stripped 4 bases from V and 11 bases from J, with 16 bases between. The CDR3 loop is CASSPPRDWEYF. The CDR3 bases are TGCGCCAGCAGCCCGCCGCGGGACTGGGAGTACTTC.

This clone was seen more than once but under ten times. The rearrangement joins TRBV6-1 to TRBJ1-1; D gene ambiguous. Germline V gives CDR1 MNHNS, CDR2 SASEGT. CDR3 length: 14 amino acids. V lost 5 bases and J 1 base, leaving 11 bases between the germline ends. The CDR3 region is CASSSGGRNTEAFF. CDR3 coding DNA: TGTGCCAGCAGTTCTGGAGGTCGGAACACTGAAGCTTTCTTT.

The gene calls are TRBV5-4 and TRBJ2-3, with TRBD2 matching over 7 bases. Per the germline V gene, CDR1 is SGHNT and CDR2 is YYREEE (reference sequence). The CDR3 has 15 residues. V was pared by 3 bases and J by 3 bases, with 7 bases of the junction left unmatched. Here the CDR3 DNA reads TGTGCCAGCAGCTGGGGGGGGAGGGGAACAGATACGCAGTATTTT. This sequence encodes CASSWGGRGTDTQYF.

The chain combines TRBV4-1 with TRBJ2-2; TRBD2 matches at 8 bases. Trimming at V came to 4 bases and at J to 6 bases, leaving 7 bases not matched to a gene. This CDR3 is built from 15 residues. From germline, CDR1 is MGHRA and CDR2 YSYEKL. CDR3 nucleotides: TGCGCCAGCAGCCCCCGGCCAGCGGGGGCCGGGGAGCTGTTTTTT. Amino acid sequence: CASSPRPAGAGELFF.

DNA for the CDR3: TGTGCCAGTAGTATAGTCTCTATCGGCAATCAGCCCCAGCATTTT. It translates to CASSIVSIGNQPQHF. This chain uses TRBV19 with TRBJ1-5; no reliable D call. CDR1 and CDR2 from the germline V gene are LNHDA and SQIVND (reference sequence). The V gene lost 1 base and the J gene lost 2 bases, with 9 bases spanning the gap. CDR3 size: 15 residues.

The chain joins TRBV5-6 to TRBJ2-5; possibly TRBD2 for D (6 bases). The J call could be wrong; TRBJ2-7 is a better fit for the DNA end. Per the germline V gene, CDR1 is SGHDT and CDR2 is YYEEEE. The CDR3 runs to 14 residues. The DNA for the CDR3 is TGTGCCAGCATGGAGGGTTGGGTAGTCCACGAGCAGTACTTC. Protein product: CASMEGWVVHEQYF.

The chain employs TRBV6-5 and TRBJ2-5; D is unresolved. CDR1 and CDR2 from the germline V gene are MNHEY and SVGAGI. Trimming cost V 8 bases and J 2 bases, with 12 bases left between them. There are 13 residues in the CDR3. CDR3 DNA: TGTGCCAGCCTATCCCGCACGCAAGAGACCCAGTACTTC. This translates into CASLSRTQETQYF.

Only one count was recorded for this clone. This rearrangement joins TRBV15 to TRBJ2-1; 10 bases agree with TRBD1. This CDR3 region has 17 residues. V lost 5 bases, J lost 5 bases, and 12 bases stayed unmatched. The germline V gene encodes CDR1 LNHNV and CDR2 YYDKDF (reference sequence). The CDR3 nucleotides read TGTGCCACCAGCGCGAGACAGGGGGCTGGATTGGACAATGAGCAGTTCTTC. Its translation is CATSARQGAGLDNEQFF.

This chain links TRBV5-1 with TRBJ1-2; 7 bases fit TRBD1. The germline V gene encodes CDR1 SGHRS and CDR2 YFSETQ. CDR3 size: 17 residues. The trim removed 4 bases at V and 5 bases at J, leaving 17 bases unmatched. The CDR3 protein is CASSPTGDGFIRYGYTF. CDR3 nucleotides: TGCGCCAGCAGCCCAACAGGGGACGGGTTCATTCGGTATGGCTACACCTTC.

This rearrangement joins TRBV9 to TRBJ2-5, with no clear D. Trimming cost V 4 bases and J 2 bases, with 12 bases left between them. CDR3 length: 14 amino acids. Per germline, CDR1 SGDLS and CDR2 YYNGEE. This chain's CDR3 is CASSSRLRQETQYF. Written as DNA, the CDR3 is TGTGCCAGCAGCTCCCGACTGAGACAAGAGACCCAGTACTTC. The full variable domain, rest sourced from reference TRBV9 and TRBJ2-5, is DSGVTQTPKHLITATGQRVTLRCSPRSGDLSVYWYQQSLDQGLQFLIQYYNGEERAKGNILERFSAQQFPDLHSELNLSSLELGDSALYFCASSSRLRQETQYFGPGTRLLVL.

V is TRBV27 and J is TRBJ1-1, with a weak D call TRBD1 (6 bases). Germline CDR1 is MNHEY and CDR2 is SMNVEV (reference sequence). V dropped 3 bases and J dropped 0 bases, with 11 bases sitting between them. The CDR3 consists of 15 residues. The CDR3 spells CASSFEGGVNTEAFF. CDR3 nucleotide sequence: TGTGCCAGCAGTTTTGAAGGGGGAGTGAACACTGAAGCTTTCTTT.

The chain links TRBV5-4 to TRBJ2-7, with TRBD1 identical over 7 bases. V was clipped by 3 bases and J by 2 bases; unmatched bases: 5. Germline loops: CDR1 SGHNT, CDR2 YYREEE (reference sequence). This CDR3 is built from 14 residues. The CDR3 here is CASSSGTVTYEQYF. Here the CDR3 DNA reads TGTGCCAGCAGCTCCGGGACAGTCACCTACGAGCAGTACTTC. Together with reference TRBV5-4 and TRBJ2-7, the CDR3 gives the full variable domain: ETGVTQSPTHLIKTRGQQVTLRCSSQSGHNTVSWYQQALGQGPQFIFQYYREEENGRGNFPPRFSGLQFPNYSSELNVNALELDDSALYLCASSSGTVTYEQYFGPGTRLTVT.

This clone was recorded only once. Other nucleotide sequences in the sample specify the same CDR3. DNA of the CDR3: TGTGCCAGCAGCGTACGGGGTGGCTATGGCTACACCTTC. This codes for CASSVRGGYGYTF. The chain couples TRBV9 to TRBJ1-2; D gene unclear. The CDR3 has 13 residues. Trimming took 1 base from V and 4 from J, leaving 8 bases between them. Germline lookup yields CDR1 SGDLS and CDR2 YYNGEE.

DNA for the CDR3: TGTGCCAGCAGCTTAAACTGGGCAGGGGTGAGGTTAAACACTGAAGCTTTCTTT. Translation: CASSLNWAGVRLNTEAFF. V usage is TRBV11-2 and J usage is TRBJ1-1; D perhaps matches TRBD1 (6 bases). Trimming took off 2 bases at V and 2 bases at J, with 21 bases between the two ends. The CDR3 runs to 18 residues. Looked up from germline, CDR1 is SGHAT and CDR2 is FQNNGV.

V and J are TRBV6-1 and TRBJ2-2, with 9 nucleotides matching TRBD1. The trim removed 4 bases at V and 8 bases at J, leaving 14 bases unmatched. The CDR3 runs to 17 residues. Per germline, CDR1 MNHNS and CDR2 SASEGT. The CDR3 DNA is TGTGCCAGCAGTGCTCACCGGGACAGGGAATTTATTGGGGAGCTGTTTTTT. This translates into CASSAHRDREFIGELFF.

V and J are TRBV5-1 and TRBJ1-1; D possibly corresponds to TRBD1 (6 bases). The germline V and J ends were trimmed by 6 bases and 1 base, with 16 bases remaining between them. The V gene's germline CDR1 is SGHRS and CDR2 YFSETQ. The CDR3 totals 15 residues. This chain's CDR3 is CASNREGETNTEAFF. The CDR3 nucleotides read TGCGCCAGCAACCGAGAGGGGGAAACGAACACTGAAGCTTTCTTT.

The rearrangement uses TRBV4-2 and TRBJ1-5, with D tentatively TRBD1 (6 bases). Germline CDR1 is LGHNA and CDR2 is YNFKEQ. The CDR3 is made up of 14 amino acids. V dropped 0 bases and J dropped 9 bases, with 12 bases sitting between them. The CDR3, as DNA: TGTGCCAGCAGCCAAGATGAAGGGGGGGGGCCCCAGCATTTT. The encoded protein is CASSQDEGGGPQHF.

V and J are TRBV7-3 and TRBJ2-2; maybe TRBD2 (6 bases). Between the trimmed V and J ends, which lost 5 bases and 4 bases, there was a span of 8 bases. The CDR3 is 13 residues long. Per the germline V gene, CDR1 is SGHTA and CDR2 is FQGTGA. In DNA form, the CDR3 reads TGTGCCAGCAGCGTGGGAGGCACCGGGGAGCTGTTTTTT. Residues: CASSVGGTGELFF.

Concerning this clone itself: This may arise from a read error, as a much more abundant clone is one base away. The gene calls are TRBV13 and TRBJ2-1; maybe TRBD2 (5 bases). The CDR3 spans 12 residues. Germline CDR1 PRHDT, CDR2 FYEKMQ (reference sequence). V gave up 2 bases and J gave up 6 bases, with 5 bases separating them. The DNA for the CDR3 is TGTGCCAGCAGCTTACGGGGCAATGAGCAGTTCTTC. Amino acid sequence: CASSLRGNEQFF.

This clone was observed once. The chain is built from TRBV6-5 and TRBJ1-1; possible D gene TRBD1, 5 bases. Trimming left V 0 bases short and J 3 bases short, with 11 bases between. The CDR3 sequence is 15 residues long. Germline CDR1 is MNHEY and CDR2 is SVGAGI. This chain's CDR3 is CASSYSSRQYTEAFF. CDR3 bases: TGTGCCAGCAGTTACTCGAGTAGACAGTACACTGAAGCTTTCTTT.